This passage covers 26 T cell receptor beta chains from one sample sequenced in a study of cytomegalovirus exposure and HLA in healthy donors. With 60 Vbeta and 13 Jbeta primers, the PCR was carried out. The table came from immunoSEQ multiplex PCR; TCRdb's copy has only in-frame clones and leaves some out. Its table lists about 140,000 clones. Source material: PBMCs. The receptors were sampled from a man aged 35 to 55 in good health and CMV-seronegative.

As regards this clone: This CDR3 is also generated by other DNA sequences in the sample. The rearrangement links TRBV5-1 to TRBJ1-2; maybe TRBD1 (5 bases). The CDR3 has 13 residues. Germline values: CDR1 SGHRS, CDR2 YFSETQ. V dropped 0 bases and J dropped 5 bases, with 8 bases sitting between them. The CDR3 nucleotides read TGCGCCAGCAGCTTGGAAAGGGGTTATGGCTACACCTTC. It translates to CASSLERGYGYTF.

The chain is built from TRBV15 and TRBJ2-1; 9 bases fit TRBD1. The trim removed 3 bases at V and 2 bases at J, leaving 8 bases unmatched. The germline gives CDR1 LNHNV, CDR2 YYDKDF (reference sequence). The CDR3 has 17 amino acids. CDR3 nucleotides: TGTGCCACCAGCAGGCAAACGGACAGGGGCGCCTACAATGAGCAGTTCTTC. Translation gives CATSRQTDRGAYNEQFF.

The rearrangement joins TRBV4-3 to TRBJ2-6, with TRBD1 matching 7 bases. CDR1 is LGHNA, CDR2 YSLEER, per germline. Losses at the gene ends were 1 base for V and 0 bases for J; bases not matched to a gene: 3. The CDR3 is made up of 17 amino acids. Here the CDR3 DNA reads TGCGCCAGCAGCCAAGGGGGACAGCCCTCTGGGGCCAACGTCCTGACTTTC. As protein: CASSQGGQPSGANVLTF.

The V gene is TRBV5-1, the J gene TRBJ2-2; D uncertain. CDR3 length equals 14 residues. Trimming cost V 4 bases and J 7 bases, with 14 bases left between them. Per germline, CDR1 SGHRS and CDR2 YFSETQ. The CDR3 DNA reads as TGCGCCAGCAGCCAAAGCGCTGATATCGGGGAGCTGTTTTTT. Protein sequence: CASSQSADIGELFF.

The gene calls are TRBV6-1 and TRBJ1-2; D perhaps matches TRBD1 (5 bases). CDR3 size: 13 residues. Germline CDR1 is MNHNS and CDR2 is SASEGT. V was pared by 8 bases and J by 4 bases, with 14 bases between. The CDR3 nucleotides read TGTGCCAGCGGGGGGATAATGGCCTATGGCTACACCTTC. Protein product: CASGGIMAYGYTF.

The chain links TRBV6-5 to TRBJ1-4, with D maybe TRBD1 (6 bases). CDR3 length: 15 residues. Per the germline V gene, CDR1 is MNHEY and CDR2 is SVGAGI. The V gene lost 4 bases and the J gene lost 3 bases, with 12 bases spanning the gap. CDR3 residues: CASSSMGAANEKLFF. CDR3 nucleotides: TGTGCCAGCAGTTCCATGGGGGCGGCTAATGAAAAACTGTTTTTT.

This chain links TRBV6-5 with TRBJ2-2; 7 bases align to TRBD1. The ends lost 8 bases at V and 2 bases at J; junction bases unmatched: 5. This CDR3 region has 14 residues. Germline V gene lookup returns CDR1 MNHEY and CDR2 SVGAGI. In DNA form, the CDR3 reads TGTGCCAGCCACAGGGGACAAAACACCGGGGAGCTGTTTTTT. This sequence encodes CASHRGQNTGELFF.

The rearrangement joins TRBV7-6 to TRBJ1-1; 8 nucleotides agree with TRBD1. There are 14 residues in the CDR3. With V trimmed by 3 bases and J by 6 bases, 6 bases remained unmatched. Per germline, CDR1 SGHVS and CDR2 FNYEAQ. In DNA, the CDR3 is TGTGCCAGCAGCTTTGAAGACAGGGGATCTGAAGCTTTCTTT. Amino acids: CASSFEDRGSEAFF.

A remark on this clone: One junction end disagrees with the germline gene, perhaps due to a read error. Other nucleotide sequences in the sample specify the same CDR3. The V gene is TRBV5-1, the J gene TRBJ2-5, with 12 positions matching TRBD2. Per the germline V gene, CDR1 is SGHRS and CDR2 is YFSETQ. The CDR3 runs 18 residues. The chain's CDR3 is CASSLVPSGGAYQETQYF. The CDR3 coding sequence is TGCGCCAGCAGCTTGGTCCCTAGCGGGGGGGCGTACCAAGAAACCCAGTACTTC.

The rearrangement uses TRBV29-1 and TRBJ1-1, with TRBD1 matching 7 bases. The CDR3 length is 11 residues. Losses at the gene ends were 7 bases for V and 7 bases for J; bases not matched to a gene: 6. Germline-derived CDR1 and CDR2 are SQVTM and ANQGSEA. CDR3 loop: CSANRGGEAFF. The CDR3 DNA reads TGCAGCGCCAACAGGGGTGGTGAAGCTTTCTTT.

V gene TRBV14 combines with J gene TRBJ2-2, with 8 bases lining up with TRBD2. Germline V gives CDR1 SGHDN, CDR2 FVKESK. With 0 bases clipped from V and 5 bases from J, the junction kept 11 bases outside the gene matches. This CDR3 is built from 18 residues. CDR3 in amino acids: CASSQDYSPGGVTGELFF. The CDR3 coding sequence is TGTGCCAGCAGCCAAGATTACTCTCCGGGAGGGGTGACCGGGGAGCTGTTTTTT.

The chain recombines TRBV11-2 with TRBJ2-7; 9 nucleotides align to TRBD1. The V gene's germline CDR1 is SGHAT and CDR2 FQNNGV. V shed 5 bases, J shed 4 bases, and the junction held 6 bases outside the gene matches. The CDR3 is 14 residues long. The CDR3 region has the DNA TGTGCCAGCAGCCCCGGGACAGGGCTATACGAGCAGTACTTC. Encoded protein: CASSPGTGLYEQYF.

The chain joins TRBV2 to TRBJ1-5; D gene ambiguous. This CDR3 contains 16 residues. Trimming shortened V by 2 bases and J by 4 bases, and 15 bases separated the two germline ends. CDR1 SNHLY and CDR2 FYNNEI come from the germline V gene. The CDR3 is CASSEISRGGNQPQHF. DNA of the CDR3: TGTGCCAGCAGTGAAATTTCTAGAGGTGGGAATCAGCCCCAGCATTTT. The full variable domain, its missing parts supplied by reference TRBV2 and TRBJ1-5, is EPEVTQTPSHQVTQMGQEVILRCVPISNHLYFYWYRQILGQKVEFLVSFYNNEISEKSEIFDDQFSVERPDGSNFTLKIRSTKLEDSAMYFCASSEISRGGNQPQHFGDGTRLSIL.

V and J are TRBV6-5 and TRBJ1-2; D is perhaps TRBD1 (6 bases). Germline V lookup: CDR1 MNHEY, CDR2 SVGAGI. The CDR3 has 13 amino acids. Between the trimmed V and J ends, which lost 6 bases and 4 bases, there was a span of 12 bases. DNA of the CDR3: TGTGCCAGCAGCCCCAGACAGGCCTATGGCTACACCTTC. It encodes CASSPRQAYGYTF.

The CDR3 spells CATSSLRDRKFF. CDR3 in DNA: TGTGCCACCAGCAGTCTCCGGGACAGGAAGTTCTTC. The J gene is TRBJ2-1, the V gene TRBV15; the match to TRBD1 covers 8 bases. This CDR3 is 12 amino acids long. Germline CDR1 and CDR2: LNHNV and YYDKDF (reference sequence). The ends lost 3 bases at V and 14 bases at J; junction bases unmatched: 6. Combining the CDR3 with reference TRBV15 and TRBJ2-1 gives the whole variable domain DAMVIQNPRYQVTQFGKPVTLSCSQTLNHNVMYWYQQKSSQAPKLLFHYYDKDFNNEADTPDNFQSRRPNTSFCFLDIRSPGLGDTAMYLCATSSLRDRKFFGPGTRLTVL.

This chain links TRBV7-2 with TRBJ1-2; 8 positions match TRBD1. Germline trimming cut 5 bases from V and 2 bases from J; bases unmatched to any gene: 7. CDR1 and CDR2 from the germline V gene are SGHTA and FQGNSA. The CDR3 totals 15 residues. The CDR3 reads CASSTTGGLNYGYTF. The CDR3, as DNA: TGTGCCAGCAGCACTACAGGGGGGTTAAACTATGGCTACACCTTC.

The chain combines TRBV28 with TRBJ1-2; weak D call: TRBD1 (5 bases). There are 13 residues in the CDR3. The germline V and J ends were trimmed by 11 bases and 1 base, with 14 bases remaining between them. Germline V gene lookup returns CDR1 MDHEN and CDR2 SYDVKM. The CDR3 is CAALDTFNYGYTF. The CDR3, as DNA: TGTGCCGCCTTGGACACTTTTAACTATGGCTACACCTTC.

The chain links TRBV5-6 to TRBJ1-1, with D maybe TRBD1 (5 bases). CDR1 is SGHDT and CDR2 is YYEEEE in the germline V gene. Trimming cost V 4 bases and J 4 bases, with 11 bases left between them. The CDR3 extends over 13 amino acids. DNA of the CDR3: TGTGCCAGCAGCCCGAACAGGTTCACTGAAGCTTTCTTT. Encoded protein: CASSPNRFTEAFF.

Concerning this clone: The junction departs from germline at one end; a sequencing error may be responsible. This chain uses TRBV27 with TRBJ2-7; tentatively, D is TRBD2 (7 bases). CDR3 length: 15 amino acids. Germline V gene data show CDR1 as MNHEY and CDR2 as SMNVEV (reference sequence). CDR3 DNA: TGTGCCAGCAGTACGAGGGGGGGCTACTCCTACGAGCAGTGCTTC. It encodes CASSTRGGYSYEQCF.

The chain links TRBV5-4 to TRBJ2-2; TRBD1 might be the D (6 bases). This CDR3 comprises 15 residues. The germline V gene encodes CDR1 SGHNT and CDR2 YYREEE (reference sequence). Trimming took 1 base from V and 3 from J, leaving 10 bases between them. CDR3 coding DNA: TGTGCCAGCAGCTTGATACAGGGCGACACCGGGGAGCTGTTTTTT. It encodes CASSLIQGDTGELFF.

The chain recombines TRBV4-3 with TRBJ2-1; a weak D match, TRBD2 (5 bases). Trimming left V 0 bases short and J 8 bases short, with 14 bases between. The CDR3 has 15 amino acids. The germline V gene has CDR1 LGHNA and CDR2 YSLEER. The CDR3 reads CASSQDLSSTYEQFF. The CDR3 DNA follows: TGCGCCAGCAGCCAAGATCTTTCTAGCACGTATGAGCAGTTCTTC.

The chain carries TRBV28 and TRBJ1-6; 9 positions agree with TRBD1. The CDR3 has 14 amino acids. Unmatched junction bases numbered 5, after V lost 4 bases and J lost 10 bases. The V gene's germline CDR1 is MDHEN and CDR2 SYDVKM. The CDR3 region has the DNA TGTGCCAGCAGTTCACCGGGACAGGGATCACCCCTCCACTTT. This codes for CASSSPGQGSPLHF. Using reference TRBV28 and TRBJ1-6 for the parts outside the CDR3, the full variable domain is DVKVTQSSRYLVKRTGEKVFLECVQDMDHENMFWYRQDPGLGLRLIYFSYDVKMKEKGDIPEGYSVSREKKERFSLILESASTNQTSMYLCASSSPGQGSPLHFGNGTRLTVT.

The chain is built from TRBV4-3 and TRBJ2-7; D perhaps matches TRBD1 (5 bases). Trimming removed 3 bases at V and 3 bases at J, with 15 bases between. The CDR3 runs 15 residues. From germline, CDR1 is LGHNA and CDR2 YSLEER. Here the CDR3 reads CASSQDGRVDYEQYF. CDR3 in DNA: TGCGCCAGCAGCCAGGATGGCAGGGTGGACTACGAGCAGTACTTC.

The J gene is TRBJ1-3, the V gene TRBV5-1, with D possibly matching TRBD1 (5 bases). There are 15 residues in the CDR3. Deletions cut 0 bases from V and 4 bases from J, with 11 bases between. Germline CDR1 is SGHRS and CDR2 is YFSETQ. In nucleotides, the CDR3 is TGCGCCAGCAGCTTGGGCTCTGCAGGGGGAAACACCATATATTTT. Translating it yields CASSLGSAGGNTIYF.

The chain links TRBV5-1 to TRBJ2-5, with D tentatively TRBD1 (5 bases). The V gene's germline CDR1 is SGHRS and CDR2 YFSETQ. This CDR3 is 14 amino acids long. V lost 5 bases and J 5 bases, leaving 16 bases between the germline ends. The CDR3 nucleotides read TGCGCCAGCAGTTGGCAGGGTACCGGTGAGACCCAGTACTTC. The encoded protein is CASSWQGTGETQYF.

The chain carries TRBV5-1 and TRBJ1-1; 7 bases line up with TRBD1. The V and J ends lost 4 bases and 4 bases, in that order; junction bases with no gene match: 7. This CDR3 has 14 residues. CDR1 and CDR2 from the germline V gene are SGHRS and YFSETQ. In nucleotides, the CDR3 is TGCGCCAGCAGCCGTATGGACAGGTCCACTGAAGCTTTCTTT. Encoded protein: CASSRMDRSTEAFF.